The present T cell receptor (beta chain) was sequenced within a study of breast tumors, draining lymph nodes, adjacent tissues. Study-level points and caveats: Most tumor T cells seemingly derive from lymph node, then expand in tumor. Compared with lymph nodes, tumors were less diverse; compared with nontumor tissue, more.

Of note for this clonotype: Its antigen is not identified. Relative to the germline gene, one junction end is altered; a read error may explain this.

Samples came from axillary lymph nodes draining the breast cancer. TCRdb reanalysed the multiplex PCR reads using MiXCR and keeps one entry per CDR3 protein. The table records nearly 200,000 distinct CDR3 sequences, about 32% of them present only once. This TCR was sampled from a female donor with breast cancer. Some clones in this sample may be carry-over from other donors' samples. Sequences were obtained from axillary lymph node tissue.

CDR3 region: CASSLGGQNTEAF. CDR3 DNA: TGTGCCAGCAGCTTGGGGGGGCAGAACACTGAAGCTTTC. V is TRBV11-2 and J is TRBJ2-6; perhaps TRBD2 as D (7 bases). Germline V lookup: CDR1 SGHAT, CDR2 FQNNGV. The CDR3 spans 13 residues.